At least ten counts were recorded for the clone carrying this T cell receptor (beta chain). The sample originates from a study of T cells in Graves' hyperthyroidism and ophthalmopathy. Amplification targeted TCR beta CDR3 regions from RNA transcripts. The primer set for the first-round RT-PCR of the TCR CDR3 was HTBI. TCRdb fed the multiplex PCR reads into MiXCR, producing one record per CDR3 protein. The sample includes 550,000 to 600,000 distinct CDR3 sequences, 13% to 15% seen only once; the top ten take roughly 7%. Trimming shortened V by 2 bases and J by 3 bases, and 11 bases separated the two germline ends. CDR1 and CDR2 (germline): MNHEY, SVGAGI. The CDR3 sequence is 16 residues long.

This receptor was identified in a woman aged 18-30 years with Graves' ophthalmopathy. The chain employs TRBV6-5 and TRBJ1-6; D perhaps matches TRBD1 (5 bases). The sequencing input was blood. The CDR3: CASSYEGPGYNSPLHF. The CDR3, as DNA: TGTGCCAGCAGTTACGAGGGGCCGGGCTATAATTCACCCCTCCACTTT.